Listed below are T cell receptor beta chains from one sample, sequenced in a study of cytomegalovirus exposure and HLA in healthy donors. Method: immunoSEQ multiplex PCR; TCRdb's copy keeps in-frame clones and lacks some. Its listing shows more than 100,000 clones. The sample taken for sequencing was PBMCs. The receptors derive from a man aged 18 to 30 in good health and CMV-seronegative. CDR3s include the opening cysteine and the closing phenylalanine or tryptophan. D genes are given only for firm matches.

D gene: TRBD2
V gene: TRBV7-9
J gene: TRBJ2-7
CDR3 DNA: TGTGCCAGCAGCGCCGGGCGCCTAGCGGGAGGAACCTACGAGCAGTACTTC
CDR3 protein: CASSAGRLAGGTYEQYF

D gene: TRBD2
V gene: TRBV6-1
J gene: TRBJ2-1
CDR3 DNA: TGTGCCAGCACCCTAGGGGCGGGGGGCATCAATGAGCAGTTCTTC
CDR3 protein: CASTLGAGGINEQFF

D gene: NA
V gene: TRBV5-1
J gene: TRBJ1-1
CDR3 DNA: TGCGCCAGCAGCATACAGGTAGCAAACACTGAAGCTTTCTTT
CDR3 protein: CASSIQVANTEAFF

D gene: NA
V gene: TRBV2
J gene: TRBJ1-6
CDR3 DNA: TGTGCCAGCAGGGGCAGGGCCCTTAGCCCCCTCCACTTT
CDR3 protein: CASRGRALSPLHF

D gene: TRBD1
V gene: TRBV27
J gene: TRBJ2-7
CDR3 DNA: TGTGCCAGCTTCCGCTTGGGGCAGGGGGAGTACTTC
CDR3 protein: CASFRLGQGEYF

D gene: NA
V gene: TRBV20-1
J gene: TRBJ2-7
CDR3 DNA: TGCAGTGCTAGCGGCTACGAGCAGTACTTC
CDR3 protein: CSASGYEQYF

D gene: NA
V gene: TRBV29-1
J gene: TRBJ2-1
CDR3 DNA: TGCAGCGTCCAGACAGGCGTGCTCAATAATGAGCAGTTCTTC
CDR3 protein: CSVQTGVLNNEQFF

D gene: NA
V gene: TRBV9
J gene: TRBJ2-1
CDR3 DNA: TGTGCCAGCAGCGTAGAACAGGTCATAGTCTCGGATGAGCAGTTCTTC
CDR3 protein: CASSVEQVIVSDEQFF

D gene: NA
V gene: TRBV7-8
J gene: TRBJ1-2
CDR3 DNA: TGTGCCAGCAGCCCACCAGAGGGGGTTTATGGCTACACCTTC
CDR3 protein: CASSPPEGVYGYTF

D gene: NA
V gene: TRBV6-1
J gene: TRBJ1-4
CDR3 DNA: TGTGCCAGCATGATCCGGGCAACTAATGAAAAACTGTTTTTT
CDR3 protein: CASMIRATNEKLFF

D gene: NA
V gene: TRBV6-1
J gene: TRBJ1-4
CDR3 DNA: TGTGCCAGCAGGGTGGGGCCGCTCGGGGAAAAACTGTTTTTT
CDR3 protein: CASRVGPLGEKLFF

D gene: NA
V gene: TRBV4-2
J gene: TRBJ2-3
CDR3 DNA: TGTGCCAGCAGCCTCCTAAACGCCGGGGTGGACACAGATACGCAGTATTTT
CDR3 protein: CASSLLNAGVDTDTQYF

D gene: NA
V gene: TRBV15
J gene: TRBJ1-4
CDR3 DNA: TGTGCCACCATGTTAGGGGGTAGTGAAAAACTGTTTTTT
CDR3 protein: CATMLGGSEKLFF

D gene: NA
V gene: TRBV27
J gene: TRBJ2-7
CDR3 DNA: TGTGCCAGCAGTTTATCGGGGGGAGAGGGGTACGAGCAGTACTTC
CDR3 protein: CASSLSGGEGYEQYF

D gene: TRBD2
V gene: TRBV5-1
J gene: TRBJ2-1
CDR3 DNA: TGCGCCAGCAGCTTGGAACTAGCGGGAGGGCCGGGTAATGAGCAGTTCTTC
CDR3 protein: CASSLELAGGPGNEQFF

D gene: TRBD1
V gene: TRBV5-3
J gene: TRBJ1-1
CDR3 DNA: TGTGCCAGAAGCATAGGACAGGCACCAATCACTGAAGCTTTCTTT
CDR3 protein: CARSIGQAPITEAFF

D gene: NA
V gene: TRBV6-6
J gene: TRBJ1-1
CDR3 DNA: TGTGCCAGCAGGGAGGGTGAAGCTTTCTTT
CDR3 protein: CASREGEAFF

D gene: NA
V gene: TRBV5-6
J gene: TRBJ1-5
CDR3 DNA: TGTGCCAGCAGCTTGGCCGGCGGGCTCAATCAGCCCCAGCATTTT
CDR3 protein: CASSLAGGLNQPQHF

D gene: NA
V gene: TRBV29-1
J gene: TRBJ2-1
CDR3 DNA: TGCAGCGTTGAAGATCGTAGACAGTTCTTC
CDR3 protein: CSVEDRRQFF

D gene: TRBD2
V gene: TRBV28
J gene: TRBJ2-7
CDR3 DNA: TGTGCCAGCAGTCTAGCGGGAGGGCCCGACGAGCAGTACTTC
CDR3 protein: CASSLAGGPDEQYF

D gene: TRBD2
V gene: TRBV27
J gene: TRBJ2-3
CDR3 DNA: TGTGCCAGCAGCCCGGCGGGGGGGCGGTCAGATACGCAGTATTTT
CDR3 protein: CASSPAGGRSDTQYF

D gene: NA
V gene: TRBV5-1
J gene: TRBJ2-2
CDR3 DNA: TGCGCCAGCAGCTTGGGTGCGGCGAACACCGGGGAGCTGTTTTTT
CDR3 protein: CASSLGAANTGELFF

D gene: NA
V gene: TRBV5-1
J gene: TRBJ1-5
CDR3 DNA: TGCGCCAGCAGTTTAGGAGGAGGGCGAAGCAATCAGCCCCAGCATTTT
CDR3 protein: CASSLGGGRSNQPQHF

D gene: NA
V gene: TRBV7-9
J gene: TRBJ1-1
CDR3 DNA: TGTGCCAGCAGCTCGTCGGGGGGGAACACTGAAGCTTTCTTT
CDR3 protein: CASSSSGGNTEAFF

D gene: NA
V gene: TRBV10-2
J gene: TRBJ1-5
CDR3 DNA: TGCGCCAGCAACCAAGCAGGTCTCAGTCAGCCCCAGCATTTT
CDR3 protein: CASNQAGLSQPQHF

D gene: TRBD1
V gene: TRBV4-1
J gene: TRBJ1-2
CDR3 DNA: TGCGCCAGCAGCCGCGACAGGGGAAGGAATGGCTACACCTTC
CDR3 protein: CASSRDRGRNGYTF

D gene: NA
V gene: TRBV6-5
J gene: TRBJ1-1
CDR3 DNA: TGTGCCAGCAGTTACTCATCTCCCAGGGAGGCTGAAGCTTTCTTT
CDR3 protein: CASSYSSPREAEAFF

D gene: NA
V gene: TRBV28
J gene: TRBJ2-5
CDR3 DNA: TGTGCCAGCAGTTCAGGGCTAGGAGAGACCCAGTACTTC
CDR3 protein: CASSSGLGETQYF

D gene: TRBD1
V gene: TRBV28
J gene: TRBJ1-2
CDR3 DNA: TGTGCCAGCAGCTTGGGACAGCTTAACTATGGCTACACCTTC
CDR3 protein: CASSLGQLNYGYTF

D gene: NA
V gene: TRBV6-6
J gene: TRBJ1-3
CDR3 DNA: TGTGCCAGCAGTTGGGGAGGGCCGGATGGAAACACCATATATTTT
CDR3 protein: CASSWGGPDGNTIYF

D gene: NA
V gene: TRBV28
J gene: TRBJ2-2
CDR3 DNA: TGTGCCAGCAGTCCCTCCGGACTCTCGCCCGTTACCGGGGAGCTGTTTTTT
CDR3 protein: CASSPSGLSPVTGELFF

D gene: NA
V gene: TRBV6-1
J gene: TRBJ1-1
CDR3 DNA: TGTGCCAGCGGAAGACAAATGAACACTGAAGCTTTCTTT
CDR3 protein: CASGRQMNTEAFF

D gene: TRBD1
V gene: TRBV2
J gene: TRBJ2-3
CDR3 DNA: TGTGCCAGCAGTGGGGTCCGGGACAGGGGATTCTTGGTGGCAGATACGCAGTATTTT
CDR3 protein: CASSGVRDRGFLVADTQYF

D gene: TRBD2
V gene: TRBV2
J gene: TRBJ2-1
CDR3 DNA: TGTGCCAGCAGAGATAGAGCGGGGGGGGAATACAATGAGCAGTTCTTC
CDR3 protein: CASRDRAGGEYNEQFF

D gene: NA
V gene: TRBV25-1
J gene: TRBJ1-4
CDR3 DNA: TGTGCCAGCAGTCACCGAGGCGTCCTAAATGAAAAACTGTTTTTT
CDR3 protein: CASSHRGVLNEKLFF

D gene: TRBD1
V gene: TRBV28
J gene: TRBJ1-2
CDR3 DNA: TGTGCCAGCATCGAGGGGGGACAGGGGTTAAAGGGTGGCTACACCTTC
CDR3 protein: CASIEGGQGLKGGYTF

D gene: NA
V gene: TRBV6-6
J gene: TRBJ1-4
CDR3 DNA: TGTGCCAGCCTAGCACAGGGAACTAATGAAAAACTGTTTTTT
CDR3 protein: CASLAQGTNEKLFF

D gene: NA
V gene: TRBV18
J gene: TRBJ1-5
CDR3 DNA: TGTGCCAGCTCACGTCGGGGAGATAATCAGCCCCAGCATTTT
CDR3 protein: CASSRRGDNQPQHF

D gene: NA
V gene: TRBV4-2
J gene: TRBJ1-4
CDR3 DNA: TGTGCCAGCAGCCAAATTGCGACACAGAATGAAAAACTGTTTTTT
CDR3 protein: CASSQIATQNEKLFF

D gene: NA
V gene: TRBV7-9
J gene: TRBJ2-7
CDR3 DNA: TGTGCCAGCAGCTCGTGGACAGCGTCCTACGAGCAGTACTTC
CDR3 protein: CASSSWTASYEQYF

D gene: NA
V gene: TRBV10-2
J gene: TRBJ2-7
CDR3 DNA: TGCGCCAGCAGTGAGTGGGAGGTGAGCGCCTCCTACGAGCAGTACTTC
CDR3 protein: CASSEWEVSASYEQYF

D gene: NA
V gene: TRBV12-2
J gene: TRBJ2-1
CDR3 DNA: TGTGCAAGTCGCTTTGGGGCTAGCGGGAGCGGGAATGAGCAGTTCTTC
CDR3 protein: CASRFGASGSGNEQFF

D gene: NA
V gene: TRBV7-8
J gene: TRBJ2-1
CDR3 DNA: TGTGCCAGCAGCTTAGCGGGGGGTTCTCTTAATGAGCAGTTCTTC
CDR3 protein: CASSLAGGSLNEQFF

D gene: TRBD2
V gene: TRBV5-4
J gene: TRBJ2-7
CDR3 DNA: TGTGCCAGCAGCTTGGGTTCCGGGACTATCTCCTACGAGCAGTACTTC
CDR3 protein: CASSLGSGTISYEQYF

D gene: TRBD1
V gene: TRBV29-1
J gene: TRBJ1-2
CDR3 DNA: TGCAGCGTTGGGATGGGACAGGGAATATTGGGCTATGGCTACACCTTC
CDR3 protein: CSVGMGQGILGYGYTF

D gene: TRBD2
V gene: TRBV9
J gene: TRBJ2-7
CDR3 DNA: TGTGCCAGCAGCGGGACTAGCGGCCCCCTCTACGAGCAGTACTTC
CDR3 protein: CASSGTSGPLYEQYF

D gene: TRBD1
V gene: TRBV15
J gene: TRBJ2-1
CDR3 DNA: TGTGCCACCAGCAGAGATGGGGTCCGACAGGGATCCTACAATGAGCAGTTCTTC
CDR3 protein: CATSRDGVRQGSYNEQFF

D gene: TRBD1
V gene: TRBV9
J gene: TRBJ2-5
CDR3 DNA: TGTGCCAGCAGCACATGGGACAGGGGGATGGAGACCCAGTACTTC
CDR3 protein: CASSTWDRGMETQYF

D gene: NA
V gene: TRBV6-1
J gene: TRBJ1-2
CDR3 DNA: TGTGCCAGCACCGAAGGAGGGGTTAGTGGCTACACCTTC
CDR3 protein: CASTEGGVSGYTF

D gene: NA
V gene: TRBV5-5
J gene: TRBJ1-1
CDR3 DNA: TGTGCCAGCAGGATGCGGGGGGAGAACACTGAAGCTTTCTTT
CDR3 protein: CASRMRGENTEAFF

D gene: TRBD2
V gene: TRBV7-2
J gene: TRBJ2-3
CDR3 DNA: TGTGCCAGCAGCTTTCTGGCGGGAGATGCAGATACGCAGTATTTT
CDR3 protein: CASSFLAGDADTQYF

D gene: NA
V gene: TRBV4-1
J gene: TRBJ2-1
CDR3 DNA: TGCGCCAGCAGCCAGAGGAGCTCCTACAATGAGCAGTTCTTC
CDR3 protein: CASSQRSSYNEQFF

D gene: NA
V gene: TRBV7-9
J gene: TRBJ1-4
CDR3 DNA: TGTGCCAGCAAGGGAGGACGCCTTCAGAAACTGTTTTTT
CDR3 protein: CASKGGRLQKLFF

D gene: NA
V gene: TRBV28
J gene: TRBJ2-7
CDR3 DNA: TGTGCCAGCAGTTTGATCAGGGGGAGGAGCGAGCAGTACTTC
CDR3 protein: CASSLIRGRSEQYF

D gene: TRBD2
V gene: TRBV6-4
J gene: TRBJ2-1
CDR3 DNA: TGTGCCAGCAGTGACGGCGGGGGGGCCAATGAGCAGTTCTTC
CDR3 protein: CASSDGGGANEQFF